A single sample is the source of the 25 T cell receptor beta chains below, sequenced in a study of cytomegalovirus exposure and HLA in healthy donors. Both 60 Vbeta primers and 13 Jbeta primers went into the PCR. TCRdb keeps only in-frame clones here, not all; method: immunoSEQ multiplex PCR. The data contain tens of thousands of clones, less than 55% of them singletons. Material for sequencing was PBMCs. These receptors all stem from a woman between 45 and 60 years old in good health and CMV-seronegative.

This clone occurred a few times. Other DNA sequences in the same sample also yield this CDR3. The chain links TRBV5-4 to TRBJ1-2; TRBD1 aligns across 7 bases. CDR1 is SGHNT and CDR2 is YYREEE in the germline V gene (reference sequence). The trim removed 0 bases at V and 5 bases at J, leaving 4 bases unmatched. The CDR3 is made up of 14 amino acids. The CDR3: CASSLGQGYYGYTF. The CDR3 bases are TGTGCCAGCAGCTTGGGACAGGGATATTATGGCTACACCTTC. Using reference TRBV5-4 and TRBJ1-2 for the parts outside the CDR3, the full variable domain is ETGVTQSPTHLIKTRGQQVTLRCSSQSGHNTVSWYQQALGQGPQFIFQYYREEENGRGNFPPRFSGLQFPNYSSELNVNALELDDSALYLCASSLGQGYYGYTFGSGTRLTVV.

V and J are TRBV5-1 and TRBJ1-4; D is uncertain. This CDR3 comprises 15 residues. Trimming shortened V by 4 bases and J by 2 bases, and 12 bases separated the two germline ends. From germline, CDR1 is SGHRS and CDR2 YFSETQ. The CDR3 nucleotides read TGCGCCAGCAGCCTCCCGGGAGGGACTAATGAAAAACTGTTTTTT. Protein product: CASSLPGGTNEKLFF.

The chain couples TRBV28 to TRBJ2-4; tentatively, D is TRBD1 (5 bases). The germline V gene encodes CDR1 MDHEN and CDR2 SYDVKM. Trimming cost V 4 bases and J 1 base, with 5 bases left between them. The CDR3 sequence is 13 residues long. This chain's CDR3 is CASSSGAKNIQYF. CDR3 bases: TGTGCCAGCAGTTCAGGGGCCAAAAACATTCAGTACTTC.

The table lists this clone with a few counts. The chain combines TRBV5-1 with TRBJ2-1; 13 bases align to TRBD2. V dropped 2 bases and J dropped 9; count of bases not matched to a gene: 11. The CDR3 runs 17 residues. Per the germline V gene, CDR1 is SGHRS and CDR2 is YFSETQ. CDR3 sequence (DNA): TGCGCCAGCAGCTTCGATACTAGCGGGGGGGCAAGGGGTGAGCAGTTCTTC. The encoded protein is CASSFDTSGGARGEQFF.

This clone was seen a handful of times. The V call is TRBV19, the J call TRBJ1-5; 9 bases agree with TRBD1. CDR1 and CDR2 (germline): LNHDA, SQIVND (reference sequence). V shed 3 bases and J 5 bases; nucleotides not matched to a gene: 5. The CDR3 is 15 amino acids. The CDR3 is CASSIRGQGYQPQHF. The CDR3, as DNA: TGTGCCAGTAGTATCAGGGGACAGGGCTATCAGCCCCAGCATTTT.

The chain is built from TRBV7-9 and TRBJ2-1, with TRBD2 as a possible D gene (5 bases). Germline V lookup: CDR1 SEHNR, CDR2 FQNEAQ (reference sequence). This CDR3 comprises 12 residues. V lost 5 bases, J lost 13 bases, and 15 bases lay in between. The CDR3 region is CASSEPGNRQFF. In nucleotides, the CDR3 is TGTGCCAGCAGCGAGCCGGGGAACCGTCAGTTCTTC.

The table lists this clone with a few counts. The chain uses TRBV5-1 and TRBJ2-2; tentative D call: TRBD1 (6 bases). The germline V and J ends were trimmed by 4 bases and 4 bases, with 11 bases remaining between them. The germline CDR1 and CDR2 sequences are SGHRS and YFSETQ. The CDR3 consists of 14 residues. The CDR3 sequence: CASSGDNPTGELFF. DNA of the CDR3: TGCGCCAGCAGCGGGGACAACCCCACCGGGGAGCTGTTTTTT.

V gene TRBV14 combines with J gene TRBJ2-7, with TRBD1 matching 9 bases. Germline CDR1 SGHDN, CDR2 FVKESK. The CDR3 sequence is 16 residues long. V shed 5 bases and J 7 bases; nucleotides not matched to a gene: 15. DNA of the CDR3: TGTGCCAGCAGCTCATTCCCGGGACAGGGAATGAAGGAGCAGTACTTC. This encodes CASSSFPGQGMKEQYF.

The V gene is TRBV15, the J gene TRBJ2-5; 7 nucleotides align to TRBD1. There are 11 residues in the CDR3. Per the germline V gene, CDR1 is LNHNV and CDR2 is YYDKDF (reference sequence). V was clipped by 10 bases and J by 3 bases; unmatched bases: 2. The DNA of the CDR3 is TGTGCCATCGGGACAGAAGAGACCCAGTACTTC. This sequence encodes CAIGTEETQYF.

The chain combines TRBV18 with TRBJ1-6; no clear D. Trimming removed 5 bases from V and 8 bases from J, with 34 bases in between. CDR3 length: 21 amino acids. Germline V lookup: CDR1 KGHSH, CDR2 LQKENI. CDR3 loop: CASSETLMGHELTPSYSPLHF. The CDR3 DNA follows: TGTGCCAGCTCAGAAACTCTTATGGGCCACGAGCTCACACCTTCATATTCACCCCTCCACTTT. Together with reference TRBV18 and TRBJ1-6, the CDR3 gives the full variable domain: NAGVMQNPRHLVRRRGQEARLRCSPMKGHSHVYWYRQLPEEGLKFMVYLQKENIIDESGMPKERFSAEFPKEGPSILRIQQVVRGDSAAYFCASSETLMGHELTPSYSPLHFGNGTRLTVT.

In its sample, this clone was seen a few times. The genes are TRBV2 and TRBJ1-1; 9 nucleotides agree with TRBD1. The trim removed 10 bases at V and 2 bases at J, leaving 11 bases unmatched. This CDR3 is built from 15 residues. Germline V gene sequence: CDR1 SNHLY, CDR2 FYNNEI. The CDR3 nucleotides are TGTGCCACCAAGGGACAGGGATTAGGTAACACTGAAGCTTTCTTT. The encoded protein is CATKGQGLGNTEAFF.

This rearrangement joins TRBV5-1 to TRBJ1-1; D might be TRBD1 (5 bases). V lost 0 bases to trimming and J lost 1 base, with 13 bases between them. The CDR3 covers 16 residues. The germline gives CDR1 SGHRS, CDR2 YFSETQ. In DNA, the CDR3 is TGCGCCAGCAGCTTGGCGGGGGGTGGTTGGAACACTGAAGCTTTCTTT. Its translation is CASSLAGGGWNTEAFF.

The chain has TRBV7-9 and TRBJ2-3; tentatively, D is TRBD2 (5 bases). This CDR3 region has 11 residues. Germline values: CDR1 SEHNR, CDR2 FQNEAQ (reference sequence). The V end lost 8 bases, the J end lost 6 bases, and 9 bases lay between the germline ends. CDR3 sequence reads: CASGERDTQYF. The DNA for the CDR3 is TGTGCCAGCGGAGAGCGGGATACGCAGTATTTT. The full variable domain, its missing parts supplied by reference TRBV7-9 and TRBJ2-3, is DTGVSQNPRHKITKRGQNVTFRCDPISEHNRLYWYRQTLGQGPEFLTYFQNEAQLEKSRLLSDRFSAERPKGSFSTLEIQRTEQGDSAMYLCASGERDTQYFGPGTRLTVL.

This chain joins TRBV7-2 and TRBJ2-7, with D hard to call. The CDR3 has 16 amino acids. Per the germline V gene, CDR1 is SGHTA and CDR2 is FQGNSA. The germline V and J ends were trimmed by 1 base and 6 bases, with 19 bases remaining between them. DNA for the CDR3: TGTGCCAGCAGCTTAGATGGCGGCCGCCCCCCATCCGAGCAGTACTTC. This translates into CASSLDGGRPPSEQYF.

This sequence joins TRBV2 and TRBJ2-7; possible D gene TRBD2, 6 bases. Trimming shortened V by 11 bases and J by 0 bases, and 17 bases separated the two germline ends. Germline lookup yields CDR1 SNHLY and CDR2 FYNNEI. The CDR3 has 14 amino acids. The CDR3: CAGQRAGFSYEQYF. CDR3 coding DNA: TGTGCCGGCCAAAGAGCGGGCTTCTCCTACGAGCAGTACTTC.

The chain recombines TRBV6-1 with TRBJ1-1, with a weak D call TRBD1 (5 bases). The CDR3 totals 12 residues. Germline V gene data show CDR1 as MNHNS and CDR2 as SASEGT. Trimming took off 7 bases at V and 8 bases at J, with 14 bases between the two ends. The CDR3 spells CASTRWGVEAFF. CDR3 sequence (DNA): TGTGCCAGCACCCGATGGGGGGTGGAAGCTTTCTTT.

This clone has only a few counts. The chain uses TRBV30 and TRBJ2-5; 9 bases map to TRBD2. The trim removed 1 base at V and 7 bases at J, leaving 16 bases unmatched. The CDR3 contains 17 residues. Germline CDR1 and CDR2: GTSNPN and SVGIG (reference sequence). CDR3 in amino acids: CAWSATAWRGGPGTQYF. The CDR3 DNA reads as TGTGCCTGGAGTGCCACCGCTTGGCGGGGGGGTCCCGGGACCCAGTACTTC.

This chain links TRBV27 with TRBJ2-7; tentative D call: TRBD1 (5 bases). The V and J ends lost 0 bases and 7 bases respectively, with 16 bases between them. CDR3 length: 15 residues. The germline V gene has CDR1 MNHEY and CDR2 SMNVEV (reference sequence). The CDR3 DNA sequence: TGTGCCAGCAGTTTATCGGCGCAGGGTCGTCAGGAGCAGTACTTC. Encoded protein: CASSLSAQGRQEQYF.

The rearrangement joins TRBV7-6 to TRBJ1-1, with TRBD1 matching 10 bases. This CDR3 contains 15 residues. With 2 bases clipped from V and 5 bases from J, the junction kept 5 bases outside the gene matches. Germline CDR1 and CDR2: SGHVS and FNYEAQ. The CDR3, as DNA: TGTGCCAGCAGCTTACTTGCGGGACAGGGGACTGAAGCTTTCTTT. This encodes CASSLLAGQGTEAFF.

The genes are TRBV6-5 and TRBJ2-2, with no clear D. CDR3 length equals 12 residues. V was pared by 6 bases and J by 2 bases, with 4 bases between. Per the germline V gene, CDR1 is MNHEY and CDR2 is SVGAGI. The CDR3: CASRRNTGELFF. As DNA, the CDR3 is TGTGCCAGCAGGAGAAACACCGGGGAGCTGTTTTTT.

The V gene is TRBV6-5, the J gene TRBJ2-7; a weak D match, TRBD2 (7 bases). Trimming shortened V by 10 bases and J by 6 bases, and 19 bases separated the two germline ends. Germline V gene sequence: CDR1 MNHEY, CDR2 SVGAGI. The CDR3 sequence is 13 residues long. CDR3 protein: CATIQGGAGEQYF. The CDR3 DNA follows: TGTGCCACCATTCAAGGGGGGGCCGGCGAGCAGTACTTC.

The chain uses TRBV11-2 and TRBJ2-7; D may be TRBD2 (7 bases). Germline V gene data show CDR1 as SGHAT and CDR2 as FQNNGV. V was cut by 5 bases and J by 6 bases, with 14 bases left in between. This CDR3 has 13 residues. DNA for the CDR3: TGTGCCAGCAGCCCCATGGGGGGGCTCGAGCAGTACTTC. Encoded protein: CASSPMGGLEQYF.

The CDR3 loop is CASSEGVAGDTDTQYF. Here the CDR3 DNA reads TGTGCCAGCAGCGAAGGGGTAGCGGGGGACACAGATACGCAGTATTTT. J is TRBJ2-3 and V is TRBV9; TRBD2 matches at 9 bases. This CDR3 is built from 16 residues. CDR1 and CDR2 (germline): SGDLS, YYNGEE. V shed 3 bases, J shed 2 bases, and the junction held 7 bases outside the gene matches.

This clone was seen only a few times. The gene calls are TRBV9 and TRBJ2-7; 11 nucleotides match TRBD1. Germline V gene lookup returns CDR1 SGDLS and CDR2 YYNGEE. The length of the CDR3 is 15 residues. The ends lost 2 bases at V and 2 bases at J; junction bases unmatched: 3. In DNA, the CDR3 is TGTGCCAGCAGCGTGGGGACAGGGGGAACCTACGAGCAGTACTTC. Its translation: CASSVGTGGTYEQYF.

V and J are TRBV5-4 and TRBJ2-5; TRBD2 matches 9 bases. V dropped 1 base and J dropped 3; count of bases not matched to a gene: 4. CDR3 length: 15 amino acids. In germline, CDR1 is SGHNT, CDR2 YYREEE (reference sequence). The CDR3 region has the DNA TGTGCCAGCAGCTTGTGGTTAGCGGGGGAAGAGACCCAGTACTTC. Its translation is CASSLWLAGEETQYF.